This T cell receptor (beta chain) was obtained from a study of Graves' ophthalmopathy and Graves' hyperthyroidism. V lost 6 bases, J lost 4 bases, and 16 bases stayed unmatched. CDR1 is MRHNA, CDR2 SNTAGT, per germline. CDR3 length: 19 amino acids. Using RNA transcripts, the TCR beta CDR3 regions were amplified. HTBI primers primed a first-round RT-PCR, and a second-round multiplex PCR followed. Using its own MiXCR run on the multiplex PCR reads, TCRdb lists one record per CDR3 protein. The sample records 350,000 or so distinct CDR3 sequences, 15% to 20% being singletons. This clonotype was recorded many times.

This chain uses TRBV6-4 with TRBJ2-2; the match to TRBD2 covers 11 bases. The source material was peripheral blood. The sequence came from an adult man with Graves' ophthalmopathy. Written as DNA, the CDR3 is TGTGCCAGCAGCATATCAGAGGTAGCGGGAGGGCTTCCCACCGGGGAGCTGTTTTTT. The encoded protein is CASSISEVAGGLPTGELFF.